The subject of this entry is one T cell receptor beta chain. Its target is unknown. This specimen belongs to a study of OX40 agonist ivuxolimab in advanced cancers. Findings and limits, study-wide: Clonal expansion was among the lowest in partial responders at 0.1-3.0 mg/kg, especially CD8+.

Data came from immunoSEQ multiplex PCR; TCRdb stores just in-frame clones and leaves some out. This repertoire shows about 30,000 clones, approximately 88% found once; its top ten account for around 23%. Trimming took 3 bases from V and 11 from J, leaving 20 bases between them. The CDR3 length is 14 residues. Germline V lookup: CDR1 SGHRS, CDR2 YFSETQ. Sequencing was performed on CD4+ or CD8+ T cells sorted from blood, taken in a trial of the OX40 agonist ivuxolimab. This sequence joins TRBV5-1 and TRBJ2-5, with a possible D match to TRBD2 (6 bases). The TCR comes from an adult with an advanced solid tumor such as melanoma, head and neck, liver or kidney cancer. The CDR3 coding sequence is TGCGCCAGCAGCTCGGGCGGGGATTTTGAGGAGCAGTACTTC. It is translated as CASSSGGDFEEQYF.